The 5 T cell receptor beta chains reported below all come from one sample, sequenced in a study of vaccination and CD4 T cells after COVID-19. Oncomine TCR Beta short-read sequencing was applied to DNA from cultured CD4+ T cells. TCRdb called the PCR reads again in MiXCR, with one record for every CDR3 protein. The sample has around 16,000 distinct CDR3 sequences, over 70% seen once. These receptors have no known antigen. Treatment: approximately 9-day PBMC culture with coronavirus spike peptide pools or control peptides (ViraFEST assay). The specimen was CD4+ T cells from blood, cultured in vitro. The origin of the receptors is a human donor who had recovered from COVID-19.

In nucleotides, the CDR3 is TGCAGTGCCATACCGGGACAAACAAATTCACCCCTCCACTTT. Translation: CSAIPGQTNSPLHF. The chain recombines TRBV20-1 with TRBJ1-6; D is possibly TRBD1 (6 bases). The germline V gene has CDR1 DFQATT and CDR2 SNEGSKA (reference sequence). The CDR3 runs to 14 residues. Trimming took off 6 bases at V and 7 bases at J, with 16 bases between the two ends.

V is TRBV20-1 and J is TRBJ2-5; TRBD1 might be the D (6 bases). Germline loops: CDR1 DFQATT, CDR2 SNEGSKA (reference sequence). Trimming took 0 bases from V and 9 from J, leaving 17 bases between them. This CDR3 contains 14 residues. Written as DNA, the CDR3 is TGCAGTGCTAGAGATCCCACAGGGAGAGGGGCCCAGTACTTC. It is translated as CSARDPTGRGAQYF.

This clonotype was seen a handful of times. The DNA of the CDR3 is TGTGCCAGCGGGGGATCGGACAGGGAGTTGTATGAGCAGTACTTC. Residues: CASGGSDRELYEQYF. J is TRBJ2-7 and V is TRBV28, with 8 nucleotides matching TRBD1. Trimming took 8 bases from V and 7 from J; bases not matched to a gene: 16. The CDR3 totals 15 residues. Germline V gives CDR1 MDHEN, CDR2 SYDVKM.

This chain connects TRBV6-2 or TRBV6-3 to TRBJ2-1; TRBD2 might be the D (5 bases). Trimming removed 3 bases at V and 7 bases at J, with 16 bases between. CDR1 MNHEY and CDR2 SVGEGT come from the germline V gene. This CDR3 comprises 15 residues. The CDR3 here is CASSYRVIGGNEQFF. The CDR3 DNA reads as TGTGCCAGCAGTTATCGTGTGATAGGAGGAAATGAGCAGTTCTTC.

This clonotype showed up just once. V is TRBV6-1 and J is TRBJ2-2; TRBD2 is a possible D gene (6 bases). The V end was cut by 7 bases, the J end by 7 bases, with 22 bases between. Germline V gene sequence: CDR1 MNHNS, CDR2 SASEGT. CDR3 length: 16 residues. CDR3 residues: CASIDHGGLESGELFF. DNA of the CDR3: TGTGCCAGCATAGATCACGGGGGTTTAGAAAGCGGGGAGCTGTTTTTT.